This paragraph reports one T cell receptor (beta chain). Genomic DNA provided the template from which TCR beta VDJ and CDR3 profiles were obtained. In TCRdb, the reads were re-called with MiXCR into one record per CDR3 protein. The table has over 40,000 distinct CDR3 sequences, about 60% seen once. The data were taken from a study of CD8+CD57+ T cells in acquired aplastic anemia. Trimming took 7 bases from V and 7 from J; bases not matched to a gene: 9. CDR3 length: 13 amino acids. From germline, CDR1 is SNHLY and CDR2 FYNNEI. The authors sequenced patients whose flow cytometry had shown CD8+CD57+ cell expansion.

The specimen sequenced was sorted CD4+, CD8+, or CD8+CD57+ T cells (not recorded which) from PBMCs. The gene calls are TRBV2 and TRBJ2-7; 8 bases map to TRBD1. The TCR was taken from a human donor with aplastic anemia. CDR3 sequence reads: CASKGDRFGEQYF. In DNA form, the CDR3 reads TGTGCCAGCAAGGGGGACAGGTTCGGGGAGCAGTACTTC.